This T cell receptor beta chain was obtained from a study of T cell responses to AZD1222 COVID-19 vaccine (dated by TCRdb to about 2021). Regarding the research as a whole: Because spike-specific TCR depth and breadth did not differ between the two schedules, AZD1222 recipients who got a second dose at roughly 4 weeks were pooled with those who got a second dose at roughly 12 weeks. TCR sequencing was performed for 233 trial participants, of whom about 200 were given two doses of AZD1222 and around 25 were given two doses of MenACWY control vaccine. Enrollment into the trials was organized by age into subgroups of 18-55, 56-69 and 70-plus years, and those subgroups contained approximately 150, 30 and 60 TCR-sequenced participants, respectively.

The CDR3 regions of human TCRbeta chains were analyzed by immunosequencing. As for the authors' bioinformatics: TCRs in the repertoires were matched against a reference library of SARS-CoV-2-specific TCRs that had been generated with the MIRA antigen-specificity platform. Breadth was defined as the fraction of unique TCRs that were SARS-CoV-2-associated. Depth was defined as the fraction of total T cells that were SARS-CoV-2-associated. Using the MIRA data, each spike-specific TCR was assigned both to the spike region to which the TCR was reactive and to a CD4 or CD8 class. Log10-transformed breadth and depth values were compared by one-way ANOVA with Sidak's multiple comparisons tests. The immuneACCESS repertoire file appears here via TCRdb, limited to in-frame rearrangements. These files lack a portion of the clones; in checked studies, under half of the deficit traces to unresolved V genes, and the cause of the others is not known. V and J calls and clone size come straight from that table; D and trimming were deduced from the DNA. This sample holds approximately 100,000 clones; more than 85% were observed only once. The ten largest clones capture approximately 4.5% of the sample.

Points on this clone: The clone's antigen remains unknown. No much larger clonotype is one base removed from it; base qualities were not supplied.

The label giving this sample's time point can be read as: baseline before first vaccination. The vaccinee samples were drawn from two UK trials, COV001 and COV002, one of which was a single-blind randomized controlled phase 2/3 trial testing AZD1222 (ChAdOx1 nCoV-19) in healthy adults. For TCRbeta chain sequencing, PBMC samples from trial participants were taken at day 0 and at day 28 after the second dose. Overall results and qualifications from the work: Participants were mostly white British and included more females than males, and it was suggested by the authors that clonal diversity may have been underestimated. Reportedly, almost half of the unique spike-specific TCRs recognized epitopes lying outside the regions that are mutated in the B.1.351 and B.1.1.7 variants. After two AZD1222 doses, spike-specific TCR breadth and depth were significantly higher than at day 0 and than in MenACWY recipients. The whole spike protein was spanned by vaccine-associated CD4 TCRs, and dominant responses were seen in regions 160-218 and 743-854. Conclusions about previously exposed vaccinees were limited because only a handful of AZD1222 recipients were SARS-CoV-2 seropositive at baseline. Because no day 14 peak-response samples were available, repertoires were characterized only after the peak T cell response. The 56-69-year group was small, and its depth increase did not reach significance, likely because of low power.

From the cysteine through the phenylalanine, the CDR3 covers 15 amino acids. This entry keeps only the CDR3 DNA: 45 bases, framed from base 1. V ends up 2 bases short and J 4 bases short, with an unmatched junction base count of 5. The germline V gene yields KGHSH for CDR1 and LQKENI for CDR2. This TCR derives from an adult in good health. Sequenced here: peripheral blood, sampled on day 0 of AZD1222 vaccination. The chain joins TRBV18 to TRBJ2-7, with 10 bases in between that match TRBD2. The DNA sequence is TGTGCCAGCTCACCAAGGACTAGCGGTTTGTACGAGCAGTACTTC. It translates to CASSPRTSGLYEQYF.